The 19 T cell receptor beta chains below come from one sample, sequenced in a study of Ad26.COV2.S vaccination and SARS-CoV-2 variants (dated by TCRdb to the early 2020s). The receptor library was made with the immunoSEQ multiplex PCR assay. The table was pulled from immuneACCESS by TCRdb, which kept in-frame rearrangements only. Such tables lose some clones; where checked, under half of the loss comes from unresolved V genes, and the rest has no known cause. This sample holds 300,000 to 400,000 clones; roughly 84% were observed only once. Jointly, the top ten make up around 3.6% of the sample. Taken with the paper, the label for treatment or condition translates to: 15 to 20 received Ad26.COV2.S at low or high dose, single or two shots; about 5 received placebo; per-sample allocation not given. For vaccine and placebo recipients, repertoires were sequenced using samples collected on day 63 after the first injection.

Sequences were derived from peripheral blood, sampled in a trial of Ad26.COV2.S vaccine versus placebo. The receptors were sampled from a person between 18 and 59 years old who received the Ad26.COV2.S COVID-19 vaccine or a placebo.

The chain uses TRBV18 and TRBJ2-5; 7 positions agree with TRBD2. Germline loops: CDR1 KGHSH, CDR2 LQKENI. The CDR3 length is 16 residues. The J segment lost 0 bases and the V segment lost 3 bases, leaving 7 bases of the junction unmatched. The DNA for the CDR3 is TGTGCCAGCTCACCGTCTTGGCTAGCGGACCAAGAGACCCAGTACTTC. This codes for CASSPSWLADQETQYF. Full variable domain (rest looked up from reference TRBV18 and TRBJ2-5): NAGVMQNPRHLVRRRGQEARLRCSPMKGHSHVYWYRQLPEEGLKFMVYLQKENIIDESGMPKERFSAEFPKEGPSILRIQQVVRGDSAAYFCASSPSWLADQETQYFGPGTRLLVL.

The rearrangement joins TRBV10-3 to TRBJ2-6; D is possibly TRBD2 (6 bases). Germline V gives CDR1 ENHRY, CDR2 SYGVKD. The CDR3 spans 15 residues. The V and J ends lost 7 bases and 0 bases respectively, with 10 bases between them. CDR3 sequence reads: CAITPGDSGANVLTF. In DNA, the CDR3 is TGTGCCATCACCCCGGGAGACTCTGGGGCCAACGTCCTGACTTTC.

This chain joins TRBV24-1 and TRBJ2-5; D may be TRBD2 (6 bases). This CDR3 region has 14 residues. Germline lookup yields CDR1 KGHDR and CDR2 SFDVKD. Between the trimmed V and J ends, which lost 4 bases and 7 bases, there was a span of 15 bases. This chain's CDR3 is CATSEAGRGGTQYF. The CDR3 DNA sequence: TGTGCCACCAGTGAGGCGGGACGCGGCGGGACCCAGTACTTC.

This clone has ten or more counts. V gene TRBV25-1 combines with J gene TRBJ1-4, with TRBD1 matching 7 bases. Germline CDR1 and CDR2: MGHDK and SYGVNS. CDR3 length: 16 residues. Trimming removed 0 bases from V and 4 bases from J; junction bases left unmatched: 5. CDR3 coding DNA: TGTGCCAGCAGTGAATATGGGGGACAGCATAATGAAAAACTGTTTTTT. As protein: CASSEYGGQHNEKLFF. The variable domain in full, completed from reference TRBV25-1 and TRBJ1-4, reads EADIYQTPRYLVIGTGKKITLECSQTMGHDKMYWYQQDPGMELHLIHYSYGVNSTEKGDLSSESTVSRIRTEHFPLTLESARPSHTSQYLCASSEYGGQHNEKLFFGSGTQLSVL.

V gene TRBV13 combines with J gene TRBJ2-5, with D maybe TRBD1 (5 bases). The germline V and J ends were trimmed by 1 base and 5 bases, with 5 bases remaining between them. CDR3 size: 12 residues. Germline-derived CDR1 and CDR2 are PRHDT and FYEKMQ (reference sequence). CDR3 bases: TGTGCCAGCAGCTTAGAGGGGGAGACCCAGTACTTC. Its translation is CASSLEGETQYF.

The chain joins TRBV19 to TRBJ1-5; tentative D call: TRBD1 (6 bases). With 4 bases removed from V and 4 bases from J, the gap between germline ends came to 17 bases. The germline CDR1 and CDR2 sequences are LNHDA and SQIVND (reference sequence). The CDR3 has 16 residues. The CDR3 spells CASSTGVGSSNQPQHF. The CDR3 DNA sequence: TGTGCCAGTAGTACAGGGGTAGGGAGTAGTAATCAGCCCCAGCATTTT. The complete variable domain, with remaining parts taken from reference TRBV19 and TRBJ1-5, reads DGGITQSPKYLFRKEGQNVTLSCEQNLNHDAMYWYRQDPGQGLRLIYYSQIVNDFQKGDIAEGYSVSREKKESFPLTVTSAQKNPTAFYLCASSTGVGSSNQPQHFGDGTRLSIL.

The gene calls are TRBV27 and TRBJ1-5; TRBD1 might be the D (5 bases). The CDR3 is made up of 16 amino acids. V was cut by 6 bases and J by 5 bases, with 20 bases left in between. The germline V gene has CDR1 MNHEY and CDR2 SMNVEV (reference sequence). The DNA for the CDR3 is TGTGCCAGCAGCCCTTGGAGCGGGACGAAAGATCAGCCCCAGCATTTT. Translated: CASSPWSGTKDQPQHF.

The chain recombines TRBV6-2 or TRBV6-3 with TRBJ1-1, with D possibly being TRBD1 (5 bases). V was cut by 2 bases and J by 4 bases, with 8 bases left in between. The CDR3 runs 13 residues. CDR1 is MNHEY and CDR2 is SVGEGT in the germline V gene. CDR3 DNA: TGTGCCAGCAGTTACGGTAGGGGCACTGAAGCTTTCTTT. Translated, it gives CASSYGRGTEAFF.

This clone was counted between two and nine times. The V call is TRBV13, the J call TRBJ2-3; 8 nucleotides align to TRBD2. The CDR3 is made up of 15 amino acids. CDR1 is PRHDT and CDR2 is FYEKMQ in the germline V gene (reference sequence). With 5 bases clipped from V and 1 base from J, the junction kept 5 bases outside the gene matches. The CDR3 DNA reads as TGTGCCAGCAGCCCGCTCGGGGGGGGCACAGATACGCAGTATTTT. Its protein product is CASSPLGGGTDTQYF.

The gene calls are TRBV9 and TRBJ1-2; a weak D match, TRBD1 (5 bases). Germline values: CDR1 SGDLS, CDR2 YYNGEE. V was clipped by 6 bases and J by 6 bases, with 15 bases between them. The length of the CDR3 is 13 residues. The CDR3 nucleotides are TGTGCCAGCACCTTAGCTGGAGGGGATGGCTACACCTTC. It yields the protein CASTLAGGDGYTF.

This sequence joins TRBV10-3 and TRBJ1-6, with D hard to call. Deletions cut 7 bases from V and 7 bases from J, with 14 bases between. CDR1 and CDR2 from the germline V gene are ENHRY and SYGVKD. This CDR3 is built from 14 residues. The chain's CDR3 is CAITPGITNSPLHF. The CDR3 nucleotides read TGTGCCATCACCCCTGGGATAACCAATTCACCCCTCCACTTT.

In its sample, this clone was seen once. The chain has TRBV5-5 and TRBJ1-3; TRBD1 matches at 7 bases. CDR3 length: 14 amino acids. Germline CDR1 is SGHKS and CDR2 is YYEKEE (reference sequence). V shed 7 bases, J shed 0 bases, and the junction held 4 bases outside the gene matches. CDR3 protein: CASRAGGSGNTIYF. CDR3 in DNA: TGTGCCAGCCGGGCAGGGGGCTCTGGAAACACCATATATTTT.

The gene calls are TRBV9 and TRBJ1-4; D unresolved. V dropped 0 bases and J dropped 8 bases, with 11 bases sitting between them. This CDR3 spans 14 amino acids. Germline V CDR1 and CDR2: SGDLS, YYNGEE. The CDR3 loop is CASSVDSGNEKLFF. The CDR3 DNA is TGTGCCAGCAGCGTAGACAGTGGGAACGAAAAACTGTTTTTT.

The chain uses TRBV2 and TRBJ1-4; the D gene is possibly TRBD1 (5 bases). There are 16 residues in the CDR3. Germline V gene sequence: CDR1 SNHLY, CDR2 FYNNEI. V was pared by 4 bases and J by 4 bases, with 16 bases between. The CDR3 region has the DNA TGTGCCAGCAGTGCACCTACGGGGGGAGGTAATGAAAAACTGTTTTTT. Translated, it gives CASSAPTGGGNEKLFF.

The chain employs TRBV5-1 and TRBJ2-2; 12 bases are shared with TRBD2. Germline V gene data show CDR1 as SGHRS and CDR2 as YFSETQ. V dropped 2 bases and J dropped 6; count of bases not matched to a gene: 8. The CDR3 totals 17 residues. CDR3 coding DNA: TGCGCCAGCAGCTTAGGACTAGCGGGGAATACACCCGGGGAGCTGTTTTTT. Translation gives CASSLGLAGNTPGELFF.

This clone occurred a few times. A much larger clone lies a single base off, so this may be a read error. The rearrangement uses TRBV9 and TRBJ1-2; 8 nucleotides align to TRBD1. From germline, CDR1 is SGDLS and CDR2 YYNGEE. The CDR3 loop spans 11 amino acids. V shed 7 bases, J shed 6 bases, and the junction held 2 bases outside the gene matches. CDR3 in DNA: TGTGCCAGCGACAGGGGCGATGGCTACACCTTC. As protein: CASDRGDGYTF.

This chain links TRBV24-1 with TRBJ1-6; the D is unclear. Trimming cost V 1 base and J 9 bases, with 18 bases left between them. Germline assignment: CDR1 KGHDR and CDR2 SFDVKD. The CDR3 contains 17 residues. CDR3 protein: CATSDFKPQDLISPLHF. CDR3 bases: TGTGCCACCAGTGATTTCAAGCCTCAGGACCTAATTTCACCCCTCCACTTT.

The genes are TRBV27 and TRBJ1-1; D not certain. V was shortened by 10 bases and J by 0 bases, with 9 bases between the two germline ends. Germline CDR1 MNHEY, CDR2 SMNVEV (reference sequence). CDR3 length: 12 residues. The CDR3 coding sequence is TGTGCCACCCTGACCCTGAACACTGAAGCTTTCTTT. Translation gives CATLTLNTEAFF.

The chain employs TRBV9 and TRBJ2-1; 10 positions agree with TRBD1. V shed 4 bases, J shed 4 bases, and the junction held 11 bases outside the gene matches. This CDR3 spans 17 amino acids. CDR1 SGDLS and CDR2 YYNGEE come from the germline V gene. CDR3 loop: CASSPTPGTGAYNEQFF. CDR3 coding DNA: TGTGCCAGCAGCCCCACACCCGGGACAGGGGCTTACAATGAGCAGTTCTTC.